This T cell receptor beta chain comes out of a study of blood T cell repertoires in COVID-19 (dated by TCRdb to about 2020). Study-level background: Recovered participants in ImmuneRACE Cohort 3 were defined by two consecutive negative NP/OP PCR tests, clearance by a healthcare professional, or resolution of symptoms. Collaborator samples came from the United States, Italy and Spain and covered acute and convalescent phases of COVID-19. The prospective study material was composed of cDNA or gDNA derived from T cells, B-cell-depleted T cells, or PBMCs. Deeply sampled blood TCRbeta repertoires from subjects exposed to, actively infected with, or recovered from COVID-19 were included in the dataset. The repertoires were made available in a free public database intended to serve as a resource for research on the immune response to SARS-CoV-2. The samples were drawn from the first 160 participants of the ongoing ImmuneRACE study and from 950 to 1,500 subjects provided by 6 global collaborators. Sample metadata almost always included a de-identified subject ID, COVID-19 status, age in years and sex. HLA class I and class II types, where available, came from metadata supplied by the sample provider rather than from assay-based typing.

The germline V gene (reference sequence) specifies GTSNPN as CDR1 and SVGIG as CDR2. Cut back by 0 bases and 1 base, the V and J ends lie 8 bases apart. There are 14 amino acids in the CDR3, from cysteine to phenylalanine inclusive. Of all the DNA, just the CDR3 is kept, 42 bases in frame from base 1. Remarks on this clone: Its antigen remains unidentified. Base qualities are not provided; no much larger clone lies one nucleotide away.

Participants in the prospective study were enrolled through a virtual design, were aged roughly 18 to 95 years, and lived in approximately 25 United States geographic areas. In the prospective study, cohorts were assigned on the basis of participant-reported clinical history obtained from a screening survey and a study questionnaire. Each participant in the prospective study had whole blood, serum and a nasopharyngeal or oropharyngeal swab collected by mobile phlebotomists. Participants in the prospective study had the option to provide additional blood draws and questionnaires over an approximately 2-month period. Blood samples from the prospective study were shipped frozen or at room temperature prior to DNA extraction. Results the study describes overall, beyond this receptor: How much clinical and demographic metadata was included differed by source and by participant, and the metadata was provided uncurated.

TCRbeta CDR3 regions were amplified from genomic DNA by means of the immunoSEQ Assay, a bias-controlled multiplex PCR. For the original study's pipeline: The number of nucleated cells in each sample was estimated by amplification of reference gene primers within the assay. Sequence reads were collapsed and filtered to measure the absolute abundance of every unique TCRbeta CDR3 rearrangement. For each sample, productive Simpson clonality was calculated by taking the square root of Simpson's diversity index across productive rearrangements. TCRdb carries this immuneACCESS record with in-frame sequences only. Its versions omit some clonotypes, under half of them owing to an unresolved V gene in the studies checked, with the rest unexplained. That table furnishes V, J and clone size, whereas the DNA furnished D and trimming. The table for this sample lists roughly 140,000 clones; under 90% of them were counted only once. Jointly, the top ten make up around 3.9% of the sample.

Sequenced input: PBMCs or T cells enriched from blood (not recorded which). This receptor chain uses TRBV30 and TRBJ2-3; possibly the D gene is TRBD1, per 5 matching bases. This clonotype was obtained from a man over 45 in a cohort exposed to, infected with or recovered from COVID-19 (not recorded which). The CDR3 region: CAWSVGRGTDTQYF. The DNA sequence reads TGTGCCTGGAGTGTCGGCAGGGGCACAGATACGCAGTATTTT.